The following is a T cell receptor (beta chain) sequence with its context. The sample belongs to a study of blood T cell repertoires in COVID-19. Across the study: Acute-phase and convalescent COVID-19 samples originated in the United States, Italy and Spain.

Authors' analysis steps: Amplification of reference gene primers was used by the study to estimate nucleated cell counts. Sequencing used immunoSEQ multiplex PCR; TCRdb keeps in-frame clones, though not all of them. That table furnishes V, J and clone size, whereas the DNA furnished D and trimming. Among approximately 50,000 clones listed, just under 90% were seen once. V was trimmed by 5 bases and J by 2 bases, leaving 17 bases between them. CDR1 SGHTA and CDR2 FQGNSA come from the germline V gene. The CDR3 runs to 16 residues. The chain couples TRBV7-2 to TRBJ2-3; D is perhaps TRBD2 (5 bases). Sequencing was done on a sample of peripheral blood. This receptor was obtained from a man older than 75 with active or convalescent COVID-19. The CDR3 here is CASSPTPTILTDTQYF. The DNA of the CDR3 is TGTGCCAGCAGCCCTACCCCGACTATCCTCACAGATACGCAGTATTTT. The full variable domain, with the rest looked up from reference TRBV7-2 and TRBJ2-3, is GAGVSQSPSNKVTEKGKDVELRCDPISGHTALYWYRQSLGQGLEFLIYFQGNSAPDKSGLPSDRFSAERTGGSVSTLTIQRTQQEDSAVYLCASSPTPTILTDTQYFGPGTRLTVL.